The source of this TCR beta chain is a study of T cell responses to AZD1222 COVID-19 vaccine. Assay used: immunoSEQ multiplex PCR; TCRdb lists only in-frame clones, some missing. The table lists some 130,000 clones, about 93% of them singletons, with 7.5% to 9.5% in the top ten. Concerning this clone: The antigen is unknown.

Broader study findings: Possibly, clonal diversity was underestimated; donors were largely white British and included more females. The number of AZD1222 recipients seropositive at baseline was only five or six.

V lost 10 bases, J lost 7 bases, and 16 bases lay in between. The length of the CDR3 is 12 residues. Germline values: CDR1 MNHNY, CDR2 SVGAGI (reference sequence). The clonotype originates from an adult in good health. The sequences come from peripheral blood, collected on day 0 of AZD1222 vaccination. The chain carries TRBV6-6 and TRBJ1-2; tentative D call: TRBD1 (6 bases). CDR3 sequence reads: CATEGGFSGYTF. DNA of the CDR3: TGTGCCACCGAAGGGGGTTTCAGTGGCTACACCTTC.